Listed below are T cell receptor beta chains from one sample, sequenced in a study of CD8 T cells in ankylosing spondylitis. TCRdb reprocessed the 5' RACE reads via MiXCR and lists one record per CDR3 protein. The profile covers a few hundred thousand distinct CDR3 sequences, with around a tenth appearing a single time and more than 7% taken by the ten largest. The sample taken for sequencing was blood, either unsorted or a sorted T cell fraction (not recorded which). Source of these receptors: a female donor with ankylosing spondylitis or in good health (not recorded which). The CDR3 runs from the conserved cysteine through the conserved F or W. A D gene is named only where the DNA matches it firmly. Expanded clones get a size class; other rows say once, few or many, or leave the size out.

V gene,J gene,D gene,clone size,CDR3 length,CDR3 DNA,CDR3 protein
TRBV20-1,TRBJ2-7,-,many,12,TGCAGTGCTGGCCGGGGGTTCGACGAGCAGTACTTC,CSAGRGFDEQYF
TRBV10-2,TRBJ1-5,-,many,16,TGCGCCAGCAGTGAAACTGAGGGGCTGGGCAATCAGCCCCAGCATTTT,CASSETEGLGNQPQHF
TRBV18,TRBJ2-2,-,-,13,TGTGCCAGCTCACCTCCCCGTCGGGGGGAGCTGTTTTTT,CASSPPRRGELFF
TRBV9,TRBJ2-7,TRBD1,many,14,TGTGCCAGCAGCGTAGGTGCAGGGGGCGAGGAGCAGTACTTC,CASSVGAGGEEQYF
TRBV7-9,TRBJ1-5,-,few,14,TGTGCCAGCAGCGCTCAGGGTAGGGGTCAGCCCCAGCATTTT,CASSAQGRGQPQHF
TRBV20-1,TRBJ2-4,-,many,14,TGCAGTGCTAGAGAGTGGGGGGAGAAAAACATTCAGTACTTC,CSAREWGEKNIQYF
TRBV15,TRBJ2-7,-,many,13,TGTGCCACCAGCAGAGCTGGGTCCTACGAGCAGTACTTC,CATSRAGSYEQYF
TRBV27,TRBJ1-2,-,few,15,TGTGCCAGCAAGCAGGGGCCCCTCCCCTCCTATGGCTACACCTTC,CASKQGPLPSYGYTF
TRBV20-1,TRBJ2-5,-,few,14,TGCAGTGCTAGAGAACAGACGTTCCAAGAGACCCAGTACTTC,CSAREQTFQETQYF
TRBV10-3,TRBJ1-5,TRBD1,many,13,TGTGCCGTCGAGGGGACAGGCAATCAGCCCCAGCATTTT,CAVEGTGNQPQHF
TRBV15,TRBJ1-1,-,few,13,TGTGCCACCAGCCTGGAGGCGAACACTGAAGCTTTCTTT,CATSLEANTEAFF
TRBV24-1,TRBJ2-3,-,few,13,TGTGCCACCAGTGTCGCAGGGATAGATACGCAGTATTTT,CATSVAGIDTQYF
TRBV5-5,TRBJ2-3,TRBD2,few,16,TGTGCCAGCAGCTTTCAGGGCGGGGGGAGCACAGATACGCAGTATTTT,CASSFQGGGSTDTQYF
TRBV7-8,TRBJ2-3,TRBD1,many,16,TGTGCCAGCAGCTCATTATCGACAGGGTTGGGCGATACGCAGTATTTT,CASSSLSTGLGDTQYF
TRBV6-6,TRBJ2-3,-,few,13,TGTGCCAGCCCGGGGGAGGGCACAGATACGCAGTATTTT,CASPGEGTDTQYF
TRBV20-1,TRBJ1-6,-,many,15,TGCAGTGCTAGAGATCGGGCAGACCTCCGGGGACCCCTCCACTTT,CSARDRADLRGPLHF
TRBV2,TRBJ1-1,-,many,12,TGTGCCAGCAGCGACAGCCTGGCTGAAGCTTTCTTT,CASSDSLAEAFF